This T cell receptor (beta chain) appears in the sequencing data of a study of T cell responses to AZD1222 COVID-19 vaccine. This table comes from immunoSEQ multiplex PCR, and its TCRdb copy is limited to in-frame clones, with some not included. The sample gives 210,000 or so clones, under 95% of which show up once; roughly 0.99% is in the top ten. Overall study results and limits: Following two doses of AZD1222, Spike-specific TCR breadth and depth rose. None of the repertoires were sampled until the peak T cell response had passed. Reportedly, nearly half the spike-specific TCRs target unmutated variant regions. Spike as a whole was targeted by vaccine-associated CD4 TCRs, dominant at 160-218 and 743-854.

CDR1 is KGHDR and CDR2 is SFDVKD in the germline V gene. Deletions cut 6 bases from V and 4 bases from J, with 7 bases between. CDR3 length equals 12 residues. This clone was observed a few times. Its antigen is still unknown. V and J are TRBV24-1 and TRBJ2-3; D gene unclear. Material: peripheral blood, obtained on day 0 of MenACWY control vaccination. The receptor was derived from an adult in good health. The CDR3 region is CATSISPDTQYF. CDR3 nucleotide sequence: TGTGCCACCAGTATCAGCCCAGATACGCAGTATTTT.